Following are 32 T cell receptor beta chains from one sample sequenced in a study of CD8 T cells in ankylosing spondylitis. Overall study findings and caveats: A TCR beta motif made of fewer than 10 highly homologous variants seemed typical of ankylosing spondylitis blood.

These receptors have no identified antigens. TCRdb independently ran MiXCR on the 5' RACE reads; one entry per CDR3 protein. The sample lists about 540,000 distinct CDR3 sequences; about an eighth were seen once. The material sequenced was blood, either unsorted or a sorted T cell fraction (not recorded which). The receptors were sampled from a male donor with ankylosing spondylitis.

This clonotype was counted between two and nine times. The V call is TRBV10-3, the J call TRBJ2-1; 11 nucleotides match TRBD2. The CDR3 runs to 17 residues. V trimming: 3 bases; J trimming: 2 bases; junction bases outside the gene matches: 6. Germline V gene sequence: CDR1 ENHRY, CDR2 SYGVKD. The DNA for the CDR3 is TGTGCCATCAGTGACCCAGAGGGACTAGCGGCCTACAATGAGCAGTTCTTC. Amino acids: CAISDPEGLAAYNEQFF.

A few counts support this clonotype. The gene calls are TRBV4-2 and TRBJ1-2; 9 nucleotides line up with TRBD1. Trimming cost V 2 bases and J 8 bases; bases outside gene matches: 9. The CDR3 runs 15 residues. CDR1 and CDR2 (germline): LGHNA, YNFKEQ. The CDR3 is CASSQPGQGSRGYTF. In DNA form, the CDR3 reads TGTGCCAGCAGCCAACCGGGACAGGGCAGTCGGGGCTACACCTTC.

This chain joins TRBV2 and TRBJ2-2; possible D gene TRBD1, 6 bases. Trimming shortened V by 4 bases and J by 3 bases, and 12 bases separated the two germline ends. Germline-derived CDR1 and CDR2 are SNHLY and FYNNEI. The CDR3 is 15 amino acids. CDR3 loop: CASSVQGTDTGELFF. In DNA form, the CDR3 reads TGTGCCAGCAGTGTACAGGGTACGGACACCGGGGAGCTGTTTTTT.

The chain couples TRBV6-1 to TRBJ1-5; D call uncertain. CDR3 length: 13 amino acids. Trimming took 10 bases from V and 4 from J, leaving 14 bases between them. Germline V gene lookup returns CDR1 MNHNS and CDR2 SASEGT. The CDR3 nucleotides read TGTGCCACCTCCCATTCGGGGAATCAGCCCCAGCATTTT. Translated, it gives CATSHSGNQPQHF.

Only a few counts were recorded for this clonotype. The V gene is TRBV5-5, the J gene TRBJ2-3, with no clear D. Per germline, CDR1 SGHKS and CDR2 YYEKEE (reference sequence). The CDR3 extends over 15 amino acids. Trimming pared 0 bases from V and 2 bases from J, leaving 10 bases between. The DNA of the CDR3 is TGTGCCAGCAGCTTGGGTGTTGGAGCCACAGATACGCAGTATTTT. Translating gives CASSLGVGATDTQYF.

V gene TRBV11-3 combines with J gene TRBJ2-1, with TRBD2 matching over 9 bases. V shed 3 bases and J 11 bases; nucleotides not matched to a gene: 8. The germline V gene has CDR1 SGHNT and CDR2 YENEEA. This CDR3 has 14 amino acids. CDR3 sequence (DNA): TGTGCCAGCAGCTTTGGGGCGGGAGGGTTCAAGCAGTTCTTC. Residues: CASSFGAGGFKQFF.

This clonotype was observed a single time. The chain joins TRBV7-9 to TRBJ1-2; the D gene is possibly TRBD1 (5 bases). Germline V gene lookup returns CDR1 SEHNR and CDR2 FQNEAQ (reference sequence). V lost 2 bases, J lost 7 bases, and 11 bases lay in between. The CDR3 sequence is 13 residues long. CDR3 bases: TGTGCCAGCAGCTTACAGGGTGGCGGTGGCTACACCTTC. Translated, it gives CASSLQGGGGYTF.

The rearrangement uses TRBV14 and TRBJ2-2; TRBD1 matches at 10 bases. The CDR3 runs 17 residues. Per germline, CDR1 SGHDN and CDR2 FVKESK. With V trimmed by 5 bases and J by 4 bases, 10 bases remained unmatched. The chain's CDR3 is CASSERQGALGTGELFF. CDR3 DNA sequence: TGTGCCAGCAGCGAAAGACAGGGGGCGCTTGGCACCGGGGAGCTGTTTTTT.

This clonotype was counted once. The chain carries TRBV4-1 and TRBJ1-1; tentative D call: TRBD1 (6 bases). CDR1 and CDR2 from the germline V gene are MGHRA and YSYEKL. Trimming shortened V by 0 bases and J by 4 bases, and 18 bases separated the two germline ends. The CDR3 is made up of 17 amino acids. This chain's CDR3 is CASSQEAQGLGSTEAFF. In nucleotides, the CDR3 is TGCGCCAGCAGCCAAGAAGCACAGGGACTAGGGAGCACTGAAGCTTTCTTT.

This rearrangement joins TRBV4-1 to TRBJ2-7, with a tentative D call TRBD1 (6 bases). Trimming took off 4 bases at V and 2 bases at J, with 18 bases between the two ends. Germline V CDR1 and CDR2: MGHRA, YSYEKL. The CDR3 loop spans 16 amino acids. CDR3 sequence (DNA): TGCGCCAGCAGCCTCCGCGGACAGCTGGGGGCCTACGAGCAGTACGTC. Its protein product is CASSLRGQLGAYEQYV.

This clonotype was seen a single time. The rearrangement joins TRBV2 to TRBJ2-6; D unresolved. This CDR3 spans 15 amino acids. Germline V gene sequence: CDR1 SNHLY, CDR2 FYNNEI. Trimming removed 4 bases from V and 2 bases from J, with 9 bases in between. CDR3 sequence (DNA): TGTGCCAGCAGTGGAGAGAACCCTGGGGCCAACGTCCTGACTTTC. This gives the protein CASSGENPGANVLTF.

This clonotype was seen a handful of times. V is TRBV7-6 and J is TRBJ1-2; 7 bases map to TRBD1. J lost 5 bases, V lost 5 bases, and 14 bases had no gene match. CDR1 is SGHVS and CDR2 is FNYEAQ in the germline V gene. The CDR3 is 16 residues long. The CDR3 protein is CASSPPYQNRGYGYTF. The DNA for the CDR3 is TGTGCCAGCAGCCCGCCGTACCAGAACAGGGGTTATGGCTACACCTTC.

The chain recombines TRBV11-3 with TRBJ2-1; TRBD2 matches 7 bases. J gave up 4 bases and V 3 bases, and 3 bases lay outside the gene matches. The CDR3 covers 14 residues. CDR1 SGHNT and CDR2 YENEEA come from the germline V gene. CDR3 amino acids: CASSFAAGYNEQFF. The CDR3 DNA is TGTGCCAGCAGCTTTGCAGCGGGGTACAATGAGCAGTTCTTC.

The CDR3 loop reads CASTPGQGNEQYF. For the CDR3, the DNA is TGTGCCAGCACCCCCGGACAGGGGAACGAGCAGTACTTC. This rearrangement joins TRBV11-2 to TRBJ2-7; 9 bases align to TRBD1. This CDR3 spans 13 amino acids. Looked up from germline, CDR1 is SGHAT and CDR2 is FQNNGV. Unmatched junction bases numbered 6, after V lost 7 bases and J lost 5 bases.

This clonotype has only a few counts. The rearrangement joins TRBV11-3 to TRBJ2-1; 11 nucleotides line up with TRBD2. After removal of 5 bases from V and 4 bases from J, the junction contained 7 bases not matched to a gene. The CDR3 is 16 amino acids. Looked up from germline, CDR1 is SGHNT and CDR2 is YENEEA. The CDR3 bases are TGTGCCAGCAGCCCAAGGACTAGCGGGCGATACAATGAGCAGTTCTTC. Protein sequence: CASSPRTSGRYNEQFF.

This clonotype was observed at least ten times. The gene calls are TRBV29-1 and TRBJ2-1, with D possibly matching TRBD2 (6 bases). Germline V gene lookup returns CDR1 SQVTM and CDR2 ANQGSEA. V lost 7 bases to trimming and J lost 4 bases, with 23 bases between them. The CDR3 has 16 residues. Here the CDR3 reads CSARASGGGSYNEQFF. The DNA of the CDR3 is TGCAGCGCACGGGCGAGTGGGGGAGGATCTTACAATGAGCAGTTCTTC.

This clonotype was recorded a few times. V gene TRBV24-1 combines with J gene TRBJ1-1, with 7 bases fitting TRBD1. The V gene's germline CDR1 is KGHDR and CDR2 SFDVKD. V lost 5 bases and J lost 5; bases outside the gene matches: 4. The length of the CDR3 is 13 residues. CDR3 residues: CATSAAGGTEAFF. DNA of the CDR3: TGTGCCACCAGTGCGGCAGGGGGGACTGAAGCTTTCTTT.

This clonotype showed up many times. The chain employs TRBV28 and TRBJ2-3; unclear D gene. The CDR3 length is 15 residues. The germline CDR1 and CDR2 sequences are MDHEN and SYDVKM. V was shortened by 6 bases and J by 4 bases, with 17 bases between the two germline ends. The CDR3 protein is CASREGPENSDTQYF. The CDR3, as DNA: TGTGCCAGCAGGGAAGGGCCTGAAAACTCAGATACGCAGTATTTT.

CDR3 bases: TGCAGTGCTAGAGACGCTAGCGGGAGGGCATATGAGCAGTTCTTC. This sequence encodes CSARDASGRAYEQFF. The chain links TRBV20-1 to TRBJ2-1; TRBD2 aligns across 12 bases. The germline V gene encodes CDR1 DFQATT and CDR2 SNEGSKA (reference sequence). There are 15 residues in the CDR3. Trimming at V came to 0 bases and at J to 8 bases, leaving 5 bases not matched to a gene.

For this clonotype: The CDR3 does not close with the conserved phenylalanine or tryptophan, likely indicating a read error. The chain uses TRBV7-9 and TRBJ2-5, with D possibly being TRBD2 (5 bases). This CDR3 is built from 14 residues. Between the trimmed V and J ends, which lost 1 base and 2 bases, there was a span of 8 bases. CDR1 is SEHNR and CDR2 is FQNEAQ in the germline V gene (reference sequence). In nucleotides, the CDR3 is TGTGCCAGCAGCTTAGTTTCGGGACAAGAGACCCAGTACTAC. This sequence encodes CASSLVSGQETQYY.

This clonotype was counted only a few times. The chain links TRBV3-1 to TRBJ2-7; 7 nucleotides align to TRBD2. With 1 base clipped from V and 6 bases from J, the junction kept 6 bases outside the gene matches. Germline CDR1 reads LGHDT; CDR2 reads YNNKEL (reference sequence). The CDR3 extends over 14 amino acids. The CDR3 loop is CASSQGPTSAEQYF. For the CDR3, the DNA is TGTGCCAGCAGCCAAGGTCCCACTAGCGCCGAGCAGTACTTC.

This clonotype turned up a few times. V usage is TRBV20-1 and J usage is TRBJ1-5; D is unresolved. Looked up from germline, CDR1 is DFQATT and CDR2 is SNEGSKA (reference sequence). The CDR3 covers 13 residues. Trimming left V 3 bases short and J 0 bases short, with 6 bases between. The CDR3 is CSASQNSNQPQHF. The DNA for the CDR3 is TGCAGTGCTAGCCAAAATAGCAATCAGCCCCAGCATTTT.

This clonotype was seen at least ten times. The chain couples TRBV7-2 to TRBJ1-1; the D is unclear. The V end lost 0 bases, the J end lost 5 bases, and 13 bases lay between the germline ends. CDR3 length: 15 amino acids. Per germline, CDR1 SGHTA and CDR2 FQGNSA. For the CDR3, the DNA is TGTGCCAGCAGCTTAGCGCTCCCAGGCAGGACTGAAGCTTTCTTT. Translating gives CASSLALPGRTEAFF.

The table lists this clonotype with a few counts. As DNA, the CDR3 is TGCGCCAGGTCCGGGGGGGGCGATGAGCAGTTCTTC. Protein sequence: CARSGGGDEQFF. The chain couples TRBV10-2 to TRBJ2-1; 8 bases fit TRBD2. The V and J ends lost 9 bases and 8 bases, in that order; junction bases with no gene match: 6. Germline values: CDR1 WSHSY, CDR2 SAAADI. This CDR3 is 12 amino acids long.

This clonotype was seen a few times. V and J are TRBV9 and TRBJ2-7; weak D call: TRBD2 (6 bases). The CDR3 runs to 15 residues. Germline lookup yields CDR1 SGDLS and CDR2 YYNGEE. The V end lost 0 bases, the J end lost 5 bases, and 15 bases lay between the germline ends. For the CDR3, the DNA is TGTGCCAGCAGCGTAGGGGAATTATGGGAGGACGAGCAGTACTTC. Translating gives CASSVGELWEDEQYF.

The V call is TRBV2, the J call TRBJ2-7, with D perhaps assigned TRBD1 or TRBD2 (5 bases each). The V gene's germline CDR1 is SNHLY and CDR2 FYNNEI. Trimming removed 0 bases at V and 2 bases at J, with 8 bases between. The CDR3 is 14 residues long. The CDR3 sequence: CASSEALGPYEQYV. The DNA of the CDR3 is TGTGCCAGCAGTGAAGCGCTGGGACCCTACGAGCAGTACGTC.

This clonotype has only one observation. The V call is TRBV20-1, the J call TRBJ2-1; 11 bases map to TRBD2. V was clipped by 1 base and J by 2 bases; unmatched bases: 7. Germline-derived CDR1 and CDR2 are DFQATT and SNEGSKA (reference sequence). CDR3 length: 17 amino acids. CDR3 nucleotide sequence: TGCAGTGCTAGAGGAACTAGCGGGAGACCCCCCTACAATGAGCAGTTCTTC. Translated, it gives CSARGTSGRPPYNEQFF.

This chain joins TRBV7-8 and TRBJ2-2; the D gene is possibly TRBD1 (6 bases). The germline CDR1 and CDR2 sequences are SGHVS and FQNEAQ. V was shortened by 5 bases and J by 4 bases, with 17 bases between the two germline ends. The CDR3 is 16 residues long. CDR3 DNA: TGTGCCAGCAGCGTCCTGGGGGCTTCGAGCACCGGGGAGCTGTTTTTT. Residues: CASSVLGASSTGELFF. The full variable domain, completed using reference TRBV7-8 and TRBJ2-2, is GAGVSQSPRYKVAKRGQDVALRCDPISGHVSLFWYQQALGQGPEFLTYFQNEAQLDKSGLPSDRFFAERPEGSVSTLKIQRTQQEDSAVYLCASSVLGASSTGELFFGEGSRLTVL.

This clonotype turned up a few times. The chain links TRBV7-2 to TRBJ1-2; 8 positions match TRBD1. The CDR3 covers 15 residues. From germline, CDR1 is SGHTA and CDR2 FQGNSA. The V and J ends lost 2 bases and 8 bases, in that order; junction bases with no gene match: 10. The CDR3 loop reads CASSLTGTGLWGYTF. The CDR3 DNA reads TGTGCCAGCAGCTTAACCGGGACAGGCCTGTGGGGCTACACCTTC. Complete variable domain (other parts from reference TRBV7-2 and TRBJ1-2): GAGVSQSPSNKVTEKGKDVELRCDPISGHTALYWYRQSLGQGLEFLIYFQGNSAPDKSGLPSDRFSAERTGGSVSTLTIQRTQQEDSAVYLCASSLTGTGLWGYTFGSGTRLTVV.

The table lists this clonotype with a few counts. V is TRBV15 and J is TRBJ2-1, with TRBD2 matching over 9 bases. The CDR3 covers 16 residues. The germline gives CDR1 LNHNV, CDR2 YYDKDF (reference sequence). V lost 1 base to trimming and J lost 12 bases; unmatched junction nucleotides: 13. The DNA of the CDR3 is TGTGCCACCAGCAGAGGGGGTAGCGGGAGCCCAGGGGGGCAGTTCTTC. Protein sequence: CATSRGGSGSPGGQFF.

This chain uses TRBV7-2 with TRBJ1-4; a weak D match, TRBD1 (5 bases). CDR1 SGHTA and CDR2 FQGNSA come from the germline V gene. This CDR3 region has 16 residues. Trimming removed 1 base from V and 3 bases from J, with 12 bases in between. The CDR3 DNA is TGTGCCAGCAGCTTAGGGGGGGGGTTCCCTAATGAAAAACTGTTTTTT. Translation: CASSLGGGFPNEKLFF.

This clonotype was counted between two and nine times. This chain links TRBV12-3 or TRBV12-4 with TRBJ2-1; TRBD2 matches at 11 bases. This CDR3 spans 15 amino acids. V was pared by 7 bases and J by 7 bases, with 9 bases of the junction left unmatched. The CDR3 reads CASTQGLAALNEQFF. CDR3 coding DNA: TGTGCCAGCACCCAGGGACTAGCGGCCCTAAATGAGCAGTTCTTC.